This TCR beta chain was sequenced in a study of cytomegalovirus exposure and HLA in healthy donors. With V trimmed by 1 base and J by 6 bases, 4 bases remained unmatched. Germline V CDR1 and CDR2: SGHRS, YFSETQ. CDR3 length equals 15 residues. 60 Vbeta and 13 Jbeta primers were used in PCR. Original methodology: Later, 75 million to 100 million unique TCR beta chains were counted in an analysis, and approximately 9.9 million of them were shared. Produced via immunoSEQ multiplex PCR; TCRdb's table is partial and in-frame only. That table supplies the V and J calls and clone size; D and trimming were determined from the DNA. The sample consists of about 89,000 clones, 85% of them appearing once.

The specimen was PBMCs. The receptor's source is a man in his forties in good health and CMV-seropositive. The chain couples TRBV5-1 to TRBJ1-2; 12 bases are a match to TRBD1. The CDR3 DNA sequence: TGCGCCAGCAGCTTGTGGGGACAGGGGGCCGATGGCTACACCTTC. Residues: CASSLWGQGADGYTF.